This T cell receptor (beta chain) derives from a study of blood T cell repertoires in COVID-19. On the study more broadly: The United States, Italy and Spain provided the acute and convalescent COVID-19 samples. The analysed material was cDNA or gDNA that came from T cells, B-cell-depleted T cells, or PBMCs.

CDR3 size: 15 residues. V shed 6 bases and J 3 bases; nucleotides not matched to a gene: 5. Per germline, CDR1 SGHAT and CDR2 FQNNGV. The table came from immunoSEQ multiplex PCR; TCRdb's copy has only in-frame clones and leaves some out. In the table there are tens of thousands of clones, 85% of which are singletons. The TCR was taken from a human donor in a cohort sampled during active COVID-19. The V call is TRBV11-2, the J call TRBJ2-2; 9 bases line up with TRBD1. The sequenced sample was peripheral blood. The CDR3 DNA follows: TGTGCCAGCAGAAAGACAGGGGGAGACACCGGGGAGCTGTTTTTT. It codes for CASRKTGGDTGELFF.